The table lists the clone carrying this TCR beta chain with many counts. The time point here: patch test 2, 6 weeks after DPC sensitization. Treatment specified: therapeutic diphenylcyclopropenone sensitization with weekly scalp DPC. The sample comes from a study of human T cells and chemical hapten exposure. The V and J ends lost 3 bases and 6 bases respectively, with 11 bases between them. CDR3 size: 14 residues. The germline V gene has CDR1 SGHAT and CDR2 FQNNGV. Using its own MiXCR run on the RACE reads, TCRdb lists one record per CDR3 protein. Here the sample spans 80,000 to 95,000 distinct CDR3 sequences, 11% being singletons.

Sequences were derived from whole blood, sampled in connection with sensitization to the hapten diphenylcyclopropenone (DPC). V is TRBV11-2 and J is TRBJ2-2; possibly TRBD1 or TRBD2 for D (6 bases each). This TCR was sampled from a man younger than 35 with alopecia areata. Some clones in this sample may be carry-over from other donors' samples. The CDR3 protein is CASSLPGASGELFF. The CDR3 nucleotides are TGTGCCAGCAGCTTGCCGGGGGCATCCGGGGAGCTGTTTTTT. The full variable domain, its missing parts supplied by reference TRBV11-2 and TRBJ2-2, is EAGVAQSPRYKIIEKRQSVAFWCNPISGHATLYWYQQILGQGPKLLIQFQNNGVVDDSQLPKDRFSAERLKGVDSTLKIQPAKLEDSAVYLCASSLPGASGELFFGEGSRLTVL.